This TCR beta chain was recorded in a study of blood T cell repertoires in COVID-19. The method was immunoSEQ multiplex PCR; TCRdb's version includes in-frame clones alone and lacks a portion of them. The table records 300,000 to 400,000 clones, over 75% of them present only once. This CDR3 has 14 residues. Germline lookup yields CDR1 SEHNR and CDR2 FQNEAQ (reference sequence). The V gene lost 5 bases and the J gene lost 5 bases, with 10 bases spanning the gap. This TCR derives from a woman between 45 and 65 years old with active or convalescent COVID-19. The material sequenced was peripheral blood. This chain uses TRBV7-9 with TRBJ1-6; possible D gene TRBD1, 5 bases. CDR3: CASSVGLDNSPLHF. For the CDR3, the DNA is TGTGCCAGCAGCGTGGGACTGGATAATTCACCCCTCCACTTT.